Below, 8 T cell receptor beta chains from the same sample are listed, as sequenced in a study of spatial heterogeneity in lung cancer. Study results and limitations: Tracking of tumor mutation counts was seen in expanded intratumoral alpha and beta TCR counts.

These receptors are not linked to any known antigen. Time point described: sample taken at primary tumor resection. TCRdb re-called the 5' RACE reads with MiXCR, one entry per CDR3 protein. The repertoire holds 8,200 or so distinct CDR3 sequences, with 6.5% to 8.5% as singletons. Sequenced material: lung tumor tissue, taken at surgery. These receptors all stem from a male donor with early-stage non-small cell lung cancer.

Relative to its sample, this clonotype is medium-sized. V and J are TRBV3-1 and TRBJ1-2, with unresolved D. The CDR3 covers 16 residues. V lost 0 bases to trimming and J lost 2 bases, with 13 bases between them. Germline V gives CDR1 LGHDT, CDR2 YNNKEL (reference sequence). CDR3 sequence (DNA): TGTGCCAGCAGCCAAGAAGTCTGGGCAGTGAACTATGGCTACACCTTC. This sequence encodes CASSQEVWAVNYGYTF.

This clonotype is labeled as medium-sized (0.01 to 0.1%). This sequence joins TRBV7-3 and TRBJ2-1; TRBD2 matches at 8 bases. The CDR3 has 13 residues. The germline V gene encodes CDR1 SGHTA and CDR2 FQGTGA. J lost 10 bases, V lost 4 bases, and 6 bases had no gene match. The CDR3 protein is CASSSPGLVEQFF. The CDR3 region has the DNA TGTGCCAGCAGCTCCCCGGGACTAGTCGAGCAGTTCTTC.

Concerning this clonotype itself: A much bigger clone sits one base away, suggesting this may be a read error. Written as DNA, the CDR3 is TGTGCCAACAGTAGGGGGCCCCCTGGCTACACCTTC. Protein product: CANSRGPPGYTF. The chain uses TRBV6-5 and TRBJ1-2, with 7 bases matching TRBD1. In germline, CDR1 is MNHEY, CDR2 SVGAGI. This CDR3 is built from 12 residues.

In its sample, this clonotype is large. This chain connects TRBV12-3 or TRBV12-4 to TRBJ1-1; D is uncertain. The length of the CDR3 is 12 residues. Trimming pared 1 base from V and 4 bases from J, leaving 4 bases between. This chain's CDR3 is CASSLDFTEAFF. CDR3 sequence (DNA): TGTGCCAGCAGTTTAGACTTCACTGAAGCTTTCTTT.

In its sample, this clonotype is medium-sized. The J gene is TRBJ2-1, the V gene TRBV12-3 or TRBV12-4, with 10 bases that match TRBD2. The CDR3 spans 15 residues. V shed 7 bases and J 9 bases; nucleotides not matched to a gene: 12. This chain's CDR3 is CASNVNLAGAAEQFF. The CDR3 region has the DNA TGTGCCAGCAATGTTAACCTAGCGGGAGCGGCTGAGCAGTTCTTC.

This clonotype has ten or more counts. The chain has TRBV6-2 or TRBV6-3 and TRBJ2-7, with 13 bases fitting TRBD2. This CDR3 has 15 residues. V gave up 6 bases and J gave up 12 bases; unmatched junction bases: 14. Germline CDR1 MNHEY, CDR2 SVGEGT. CDR3 DNA: TGTGCCAGCAGCTCTGGGACTAGCGGGACGTTCGATTTGTACTTC. It translates to CASSSGTSGTFDLYF.

Relative to its sample, this clonotype is medium-sized. The genes are TRBV24-1 and TRBJ2-1, with D possibly being TRBD1 or TRBD2 (6 bases each). Trimming left V 5 bases short and J 10 bases short, with 11 bases between. The germline gives CDR1 KGHDR, CDR2 SFDVKD. The CDR3 consists of 12 residues. The CDR3 DNA reads TGTGCCACCAGTGCGGGGGCAAGGGAGCAGTTCTTC. Translation: CATSAGAREQFF.

By share, this clonotype ranks as medium-sized. The rearrangement uses TRBV7-8 and TRBJ1-2, with 7 bases matching TRBD1. Looked up from germline, CDR1 is SGHVS and CDR2 is FQNEAQ. The length of the CDR3 is 14 residues. The trim removed 4 bases at V and 14 bases at J, leaving 16 bases unmatched. CDR3 DNA sequence: TGTGCCAGCAGCTCCGGGACAGCCGCGGAGTCTTGGACCTTC. This sequence encodes CASSSGTAAESWTF.